This passage covers 8 T cell receptor beta chains from one sample sequenced in a study of OX40 agonist ivuxolimab in advanced cancers. Assay: immunoSEQ multiplex PCR; the TCRdb copy retains only in-frame clones and omits some. Of over 30,000 clones detected, roughly four fifths appear once; the ten largest clones hold approximately 2.4%. This sample comprised CD4+ or CD8+ T cells sorted from blood, obtained in a trial of the OX40 agonist ivuxolimab. The receptors were sampled from an adult with an advanced solid tumor such as melanoma, head and neck, liver or kidney cancer.

This clone was recorded a few times. This rearrangement joins TRBV11-1 to TRBJ1-3; no firm D call. V was clipped by 5 bases and J by 0 bases, with 11 bases between them. Germline CDR1 is SGHAT and CDR2 is FQDESV (reference sequence). The CDR3 runs to 15 residues. The CDR3 coding sequence is TGTGCCAGCAGCCCCCGGGCCAACTCTGGAAACACCATATATTTT. Its protein is CASSPRANSGNTIYF.

J is TRBJ1-2 and V is TRBV6-6; D gene ambiguous. The CDR3 sequence is 14 residues long. The germline V and J ends were trimmed by 6 bases and 5 bases, with 16 bases remaining between them. The V gene's germline CDR1 is MNHNY and CDR2 SVGAGI (reference sequence). Here the CDR3 reads CASSQNRQGYGYTF. In nucleotides, the CDR3 is TGTGCCAGCAGCCAGAACAGACAAGGGTATGGCTACACCTTC.

This clone came up once. The chain links TRBV7-9 to TRBJ2-7, with D perhaps matching TRBD1 or TRBD2 (5 bases each). Germline CDR1 SEHNR, CDR2 FQNEAQ (reference sequence). V lost 11 bases to trimming and J lost 5 bases, with 19 bases between them. The CDR3 extends over 13 amino acids. The CDR3 region is CAGKKGPRDEQYF. The CDR3 nucleotides read TGTGCCGGAAAAAAGGGACCTCGGGACGAGCAGTACTTC.

This clone occurred once. This sequence joins TRBV7-2 and TRBJ1-2, with D uncertain. The germline V and J ends were trimmed by 5 bases and 8 bases, with 12 bases remaining between them. The V gene's germline CDR1 is SGHTA and CDR2 FQGNSA. The CDR3 extends over 12 amino acids. The CDR3 sequence: CASSPEVWGYTF. The DNA for the CDR3 is TGTGCCAGCAGCCCAGAGGTCTGGGGCTACACCTTC.

The gene calls are TRBV7-9 and TRBJ2-5; 8 bases map to TRBD2. Germline V CDR1 and CDR2: SEHNR, FQNEAQ (reference sequence). The CDR3 contains 17 residues. V dropped 4 bases and J dropped 0; count of bases not matched to a gene: 10. This CDR3 is CASSYGIAGTYQETQYF. The CDR3 nucleotides are TGTGCCAGCAGCTACGGGATAGCGGGGACGTACCAAGAGACCCAGTACTTC.

The chain employs TRBV5-3 and TRBJ2-3; 8 nucleotides agree with TRBD2. TRBV5-3 is labeled an ORF, and its function is uncertain. The CDR3 has 15 residues. The trim removed 4 bases at V and 8 bases at J, leaving 12 bases unmatched. The CDR3 sequence is CARSHPGLGISTQYF. CDR3 in DNA: TGTGCCAGAAGCCATCCGGGACTAGGTATATCTACGCAGTATTTT.

This chain links TRBV10-3 with TRBJ2-7; TRBD2 is a possible D gene (6 bases). V was pared by 4 bases and J by 5 bases, with 15 bases between. CDR3 length: 14 residues. CDR1 and CDR2 from the germline V gene are ENHRY and SYGVKD. CDR3 amino acids: CAISAANGGDEQYF. The DNA for the CDR3 is TGTGCCATCAGTGCCGCCAATGGAGGGGACGAGCAGTACTTC.

This clone appeared a few times. V usage is TRBV19 and J usage is TRBJ1-5, with D unresolved. This CDR3 has 13 amino acids. Deletions cut 0 bases from V and 5 bases from J, with 5 bases between. CDR1 and CDR2 (germline): LNHDA, SQIVND (reference sequence). The CDR3 loop reads CASSIERDQPQHF. CDR3 coding DNA: TGTGCCAGTAGTATAGAAAGGGATCAGCCCCAGCATTTT. Drawing the rest from reference TRBV19 and TRBJ1-5, the complete variable domain is DGGITQSPKYLFRKEGQNVTLSCEQNLNHDAMYWYRQDPGQGLRLIYYSQIVNDFQKGDIAEGYSVSREKKESFPLTVTSAQKNPTAFYLCASSIERDQPQHFGDGTRLSIL.